The 5 T cell receptor beta chains in this list originate from one sample, sequenced in a study of early T cells in non-severe SARS-CoV-2 infection. One entry per CDR3 protein results from TCRdb running MiXCR on the 5' RACE reads. The repertoire holds 45,000 to 60,000 distinct CDR3 sequences, with 8.5% to 10% as singletons. Sequenced material: whole blood, taken at baseline. These receptors were taken from an adult who was a healthcare worker with PCR-confirmed SARS-CoV-2 infection or an uninfected control (not recorded which).

Written as DNA, the CDR3 is TGTGCCAGCAGTTACTTCAGGCAGGGTCCCTACGAGCAGTACTTC. The encoded protein is CASSYFRQGPYEQYF. The V call is TRBV6-2 or TRBV6-3, the J call TRBJ2-7; a weak D match, TRBD1 (5 bases). The CDR3 has 15 residues. The germline CDR1 and CDR2 sequences are MNHEY and SVGEGT. The V and J ends lost 1 base and 2 bases respectively, with 12 bases between them.

This clonotype has just a few counts. At one end the junction does not follow the germline gene, possibly because of a read error. The rearrangement links TRBV7-2 to TRBJ1-2; D unresolved. This CDR3 is built from 14 residues. Looked up from germline, CDR1 is SGHTA and CDR2 is FQGNSA. The CDR3 loop is CANSPMEAGYGYTF. The CDR3 nucleotides are TGTGCCAACAGCCCAATGGAGGCTGGCTATGGCTACACCTTC.

This clonotype was detected only a few times. The chain links TRBV5-3 to TRBJ1-1; TRBD1 might be the D (5 bases). TRBV5-3 qualifies as an ORF whose function is uncertain. CDR3 length: 13 residues. Trimming took off 10 bases at V and 1 base at J, with 14 bases between the two ends. CDR3 sequence reads: CAEAGHPNTEAFF. The CDR3 nucleotides read TGTGCCGAAGCGGGGCACCCGAACACTGAAGCTTTCTTT.

This chain joins TRBV29-1 and TRBJ1-1; D remains unclear. V was clipped by 6 bases and J by 3 bases, with 20 bases between them. Germline V gives CDR1 SQVTM, CDR2 ANQGSEA. There are 15 residues in the CDR3. CDR3 sequence (DNA): TGCAGCGTAACGGGAGGACGCCATGGGGACACTGAAGCTTTCTTT. As protein: CSVTGGRHGDTEAFF.

This clonotype was found many times. The V gene is TRBV11-2, the J gene TRBJ2-7, with 7 bases that match TRBD2. This CDR3 is built from 15 residues. CDR1 and CDR2 (germline): SGHAT, FQNNGV. Germline trimming cut 3 bases from V and 3 bases from J; bases unmatched to any gene: 8. This CDR3 reads CASSLWEGEVYEQYF. The CDR3 nucleotides are TGTGCCAGCAGCTTGTGGGAGGGAGAGGTCTACGAGCAGTACTTC. Based on the CDR3 plus reference TRBV11-2 and TRBJ2-7, the full variable domain is EAGVAQSPRYKIIEKRQSVAFWCNPISGHATLYWYQQILGQGPKLLIQFQNNGVVDDSQLPKDRFSAERLKGVDSTLKIQPAKLEDSAVYLCASSLWEGEVYEQYFGPGTRLTVT.